Shown below are 31 T cell receptor beta chains from a single sample sequenced in a study of T cells in tuberculosis. Sequenced by immunoSEQ multiplex PCR; TCRdb stores in-frame clones only, minus some. The sample contains around 30,000 clones, 85% to 95% of which appear only once. Sequencing input: PBMCs. The receptors stem from a donor aged 10 to 29 with latent tuberculosis or without tuberculosis infection.

The CDR3 is CASSERGISYEQYF. DNA of the CDR3: TGTGCCAGCAGTGAAAGGGGTATCTCCTACGAGCAGTACTTC. V is TRBV2 and J is TRBJ2-7; D perhaps matches TRBD1 (5 bases). Trimming removed 2 bases from V and 0 bases from J, with 8 bases in between. Germline V gene data show CDR1 as SNHLY and CDR2 as FYNNEI. CDR3 length: 14 amino acids.

The V call is TRBV6-1, the J call TRBJ1-2; weak D call: TRBD1 (6 bases). The CDR3 spans 13 residues. V lost 7 bases and J lost 6, with 15 bases in between. CDR1 and CDR2 from the germline V gene are MNHNS and SASEGT. CDR3 sequence reads: CASIQGGWDGYTF. In DNA form, the CDR3 reads TGTGCCAGCATACAGGGAGGGTGGGATGGCTACACCTTC.

This chain links TRBV7-9 with TRBJ1-5; 7 nucleotides align to TRBD1. The V gene end was trimmed by 0 bases and the J gene end by 0 bases; junction bases not matched to a gene: 8. Germline V CDR1 and CDR2: SEHNR, FQNEAQ (reference sequence). This CDR3 has 18 residues. In DNA, the CDR3 is TGTGCCAGCAGCTTAGCCGGGACAGCAAGAACTAGCAATCAGCCCCAGCATTTT. Translated, it gives CASSLAGTARTSNQPQHF. Based on the CDR3 plus reference TRBV7-9 and TRBJ1-5, the full variable domain is DTGVSQNPRHKITKRGQNVTFRCDPISEHNRLYWYRQTLGQGPEFLTYFQNEAQLEKSRLLSDRFSAERPKGSFSTLEIQRTEQGDSAMYLCASSLAGTARTSNQPQHFGDGTRLSIL.

The chain uses TRBV9 and TRBJ1-1; TRBD1 is a possible D gene (5 bases). The CDR3 loop spans 14 amino acids. V was cut by 0 bases and J by 4 bases, with 10 bases left in between. Germline V gene data show CDR1 as SGDLS and CDR2 as YYNGEE. The CDR3 loop is CASSVVQGRTEAFF. The CDR3 nucleotides read TGTGCCAGCAGCGTAGTCCAGGGCCGCACTGAAGCTTTCTTT.

The chain employs TRBV15 and TRBJ1-5; D remains ambiguous. Germline assignment: CDR1 LNHNV and CDR2 YYDKDF (reference sequence). V lost 4 bases to trimming and J lost 0 bases, with 10 bases between them. CDR3 size: 15 residues. The CDR3 coding sequence is TGTGCCACCAGCAAAAGACATTATAGCAATCAGCCCCAGCATTTT. Protein product: CATSKRHYSNQPQHF.

This clone was recorded only once. The chain employs TRBV10-1 and TRBJ2-3, with 8 bases identical to TRBD2. The CDR3 length is 20 residues. Germline lookup yields CDR1 WNHNN and CDR2 SYGVQD (reference sequence). For the CDR3, the DNA is TGCGCTAGACGAAGACCCAAGACAACGTTCCGGACTAGCTTCATAGATACGCAGTATTTT. The encoded protein is CARRRPKTTFRTSFIDTQYF.

DNA for the CDR3: TGTGCCAGCAGCGTAGCGATTGCGTCGGATGAGCAGTTCTTC. Protein: CASSVAIASDEQFF. This chain connects TRBV9 to TRBJ2-1; D uncertain. Trimming left V 0 bases short and J 8 bases short, with 12 bases between. CDR1 is SGDLS, CDR2 YYNGEE, per germline. The CDR3 sequence is 14 residues long. Based on the CDR3 plus reference TRBV9 and TRBJ2-1, the full variable domain is DSGVTQTPKHLITATGQRVTLRCSPRSGDLSVYWYQQSLDQGLQFLIQYYNGEERAKGNILERFSAQQFPDLHSELNLSSLELGDSALYFCASSVAIASDEQFFGPGTRLTVL.

This rearrangement joins TRBV9 to TRBJ1-5; D is undetermined. Germline V gives CDR1 SGDLS, CDR2 YYNGEE. V gave up 4 bases and J gave up 1 base, with 12 bases separating them. This CDR3 has 15 residues. CDR3 nucleotides: TGTGCCAGCAGCCCCCGGGAGACAAGCAATCAGCCCCAGCATTTT. This gives the protein CASSPRETSNQPQHF.

The gene calls are TRBV7-8 and TRBJ2-7; 10 bases fit TRBD1. The CDR3 contains 15 residues. Germline-derived CDR1 and CDR2 are SGHVS and FQNEAQ. The V and J ends lost 1 base and 6 bases, in that order; junction bases with no gene match: 6. CDR3 sequence (DNA): TGTGCCAGCAGCTTAGGGGGGACAGGGGAGGGCGAGCAGTACTTC. It encodes CASSLGGTGEGEQYF.

J is TRBJ2-1 and V is TRBV6-5; tentative D call: TRBD2 (7 bases). Between the trimmed V and J ends, which lost 3 bases and 7 bases, there was a span of 19 bases. CDR3 length: 16 residues. Germline V CDR1 and CDR2: MNHEY, SVGAGI. The CDR3 sequence is CASSYQSAGAKNEQFF. CDR3 DNA sequence: TGTGCCAGCAGTTATCAATCTGCGGGGGCTAAAAATGAGCAGTTCTTC.

The gene calls are TRBV4-1 and TRBJ2-6; TRBD2 matches at 9 bases. CDR1 and CDR2 (germline): MGHRA, YSYEKL. V trimming: 3 bases; J trimming: 0 bases; junction bases outside the gene matches: 12. This CDR3 region has 20 residues. The CDR3 coding sequence is TGCGCCAGCAGCCAGAGGGGCGGGGGGGCCCTCCTCTCTGGGGCCAACGTCCTGACTTTC. Translated: CASSQRGGGALLSGANVLTF.

V usage is TRBV9 and J usage is TRBJ2-7, with D possibly matching TRBD1 (6 bases). V was shortened by 0 bases and J by 2 bases, with 15 bases between the two germline ends. Germline values: CDR1 SGDLS, CDR2 YYNGEE. The length of the CDR3 is 16 residues. The DNA for the CDR3 is TGTGCCAGCAGCGTAGGGGACGGGACACGGACCTACGAGCAGTACTTC. This gives the protein CASSVGDGTRTYEQYF.

The chain combines TRBV7-7 with TRBJ2-2; D is perhaps TRBD1 (5 bases). CDR1 SSHAT and CDR2 FNYEAQ come from the germline V gene (reference sequence). This CDR3 spans 16 amino acids. V shed 5 bases and J shed 7 bases, with 20 bases lying between them. CDR3 in amino acids: CASSPTTAWGGGELFF. The CDR3 DNA is TGTGCCAGCAGCCCCACGACGGCCTGGGGCGGCGGGGAGCTGTTTTTT.

CDR3 bases: TGTGCCAGCAGTCCCCCGGGGACTAGCCCTTACAATGAGCAGTTCTTC. Its protein is CASSPPGTSPYNEQFF. The gene calls are TRBV7-8 and TRBJ2-1; 9 bases match TRBD2. Germline CDR1 is SGHVS and CDR2 is FQNEAQ. CDR3 length: 16 amino acids. With 6 bases clipped from V and 4 bases from J, the junction kept 10 bases outside the gene matches.

The J gene is TRBJ2-1, the V gene TRBV28; TRBD1 agrees at 7 bases. Germline CDR1 MDHEN, CDR2 SYDVKM. The CDR3 has 15 residues. V lost 4 bases and J lost 4; bases outside the gene matches: 7. CDR3 residues: CASSSPGQKYNEQFF. The CDR3 nucleotides read TGTGCCAGCAGTTCTCCGGGACAGAAATACAATGAGCAGTTCTTC.

J is TRBJ2-1 and V is TRBV4-3; tentative D call: TRBD2 (7 bases). The germline V gene has CDR1 LGHNA and CDR2 YSLEER. Trimming left V 4 bases short and J 6 bases short, with 16 bases between. CDR3 size: 15 residues. CDR3 sequence (DNA): TGCGCCAGCAGCCCTTTTGGGGGGGGCAGCAATGAGCAGTTCTTC. It encodes CASSPFGGGSNEQFF.

The V gene is TRBV4-2, the J gene TRBJ1-2, with 8 bases identical to TRBD1. V dropped 4 bases and J dropped 7; count of bases not matched to a gene: 8. The CDR3 length is 14 residues. The germline V gene has CDR1 LGHNA and CDR2 YNFKEQ. The CDR3 DNA reads as TGTGCCAGCAGCCGATCGGGACAGGTAACTGGCTACACCTTC. This encodes CASSRSGQVTGYTF.

The chain uses TRBV4-2 and TRBJ2-1; 11 nucleotides agree with TRBD2. The ends lost 1 base at V and 6 bases at J; junction bases unmatched: 2. The CDR3 is made up of 15 amino acids. Germline V CDR1 and CDR2: LGHNA, YNFKEQ. CDR3 bases: TGTGCCAGCAGCCAAGGGACTAGCGGGTCCAATGAGCAGTTCTTC. This codes for CASSQGTSGSNEQFF.

The chain combines TRBV7-9 with TRBJ2-7; 14 positions match TRBD2. CDR3 length: 16 residues. J gave up 6 bases and V 2 bases, and 6 bases lay outside the gene matches. From germline, CDR1 is SEHNR and CDR2 FQNEAQ (reference sequence). In nucleotides, the CDR3 is TGTGCCAGCAGCTTACCTCGGACTAGCGGGAGGAGCGAGCAGTACTTC. This codes for CASSLPRTSGRSEQYF.

A note on this clone: One junction end does not reproduce the germline sequence, and a read error may be involved. The chain is built from TRBV7-7 and TRBJ2-4; 10 bases align to TRBD1. This CDR3 is built from 13 residues. Germline V gene lookup returns CDR1 SSHAT and CDR2 FNYEAQ (reference sequence). The CDR3 here is CASSSGQGNIQYF. CDR3 DNA: TGTGCTAGCAGCTCGGGACAGGGGAACATTCAGTACTTC.

This clone was found a few times. The rearrangement uses TRBV21-1 and TRBJ1-2; TRBD1 was called by the table and not checked on the DNA. TRBV21-1 is flagged as a pseudogene. This CDR3 is built from 15 residues. The CDR3, as DNA: TGTGCCGAACAATTGGGGGCCGAACTTAACTATGGCTACACCTTC. It encodes CAEQLGAELNYGYTF.

This chain connects TRBV7-9 to TRBJ1-2; the match to TRBD1 covers 9 bases. CDR3 length equals 16 residues. CDR1 is SEHNR, CDR2 FQNEAQ, per germline (reference sequence). The trim removed 6 bases at V and 4 bases at J, leaving 12 bases unmatched. CDR3 loop: CASRKQGAQARYGYTF. The DNA for the CDR3 is TGTGCCAGCAGGAAACAGGGGGCCCAGGCCCGCTATGGCTACACCTTC.

The chain combines TRBV6-1 with TRBJ2-2, with no clear D. CDR3 length: 15 amino acids. CDR1 and CDR2 (germline): MNHNS, SASEGT. V was shortened by 10 bases and J by 5 bases, with 20 bases between the two germline ends. DNA of the CDR3: TGTGCCACAACGGCAGGCCAGGTCGATACCGGGGAGCTGTTTTTT. Its protein is CATTAGQVDTGELFF.

Turning to this clone: In the same sample, other DNA sequences code for this CDR3. The chain combines TRBV5-1 with TRBJ2-2; 7 bases are shared with TRBD1. V was clipped by 0 bases and J by 1 base; unmatched bases: 0. The CDR3 consists of 15 residues. Germline V gene lookup returns CDR1 SGHRS and CDR2 YFSETQ. CDR3 sequence: CASSLGQGNTGELFF. CDR3 nucleotides: TGCGCCAGCAGCTTGGGACAGGGGAACACCGGGGAGCTGTTTTTT.

The chain has TRBV5-1 and TRBJ2-1; 10 nucleotides line up with TRBD1. There are 16 residues in the CDR3. V gave up 0 bases and J gave up 1 base; unmatched junction bases: 1. Per the germline V gene, CDR1 is SGHRS and CDR2 is YFSETQ. The CDR3 nucleotides are TGCGCCAGCAGCTTGGGACAGGGGGCTTCCTACAATGAGCAGTTCTTC. This gives the protein CASSLGQGASYNEQFF.

This chain joins TRBV9 and TRBJ1-2; TRBD1 might be the D (6 bases). In germline, CDR1 is SGDLS, CDR2 YYNGEE. V lost 3 bases to trimming and J lost 6 bases, with 18 bases between them. The CDR3 runs 15 residues. Here the CDR3 reads CASSAAGTKKNGYTF. The CDR3 DNA is TGTGCCAGCAGCGCCGCCGGGACAAAAAAGAATGGCTACACCTTC.

The rearrangement links TRBV9 to TRBJ2-1, with D perhaps matching TRBD2 (6 bases). This CDR3 is built from 15 residues. The V end lost 3 bases, the J end lost 4 bases, and 14 bases lay between the germline ends. CDR1 and CDR2 from the germline V gene are SGDLS and YYNGEE. CDR3 in amino acids: CASSDGGVGYNEQFF. Written as DNA, the CDR3 is TGTGCCAGCAGCGACGGAGGGGTGGGATACAATGAGCAGTTCTTC. The entire variable domain, with the rest obtained from reference TRBV9 and TRBJ2-1, is as follows: DSGVTQTPKHLITATGQRVTLRCSPRSGDLSVYWYQQSLDQGLQFLIQYYNGEERAKGNILERFSAQQFPDLHSELNLSSLELGDSALYFCASSDGGVGYNEQFFGPGTRLTVL.

The chain carries TRBV28 and TRBJ2-7, with D perhaps TRBD2 (5 bases). V lost 6 bases and J 3 bases, leaving 15 bases between the germline ends. Germline CDR1 reads MDHEN; CDR2 reads SYDVKM. This CDR3 contains 14 residues. CDR3 sequence reads: CASRDTGRHYEQYF. The CDR3 nucleotides are TGTGCCAGCAGAGACACGGGAAGACACTACGAGCAGTACTTC.

The count of this clone is one. This chain joins TRBV27 and TRBJ1-4; TRBD1 matches 9 bases. The germline V gene encodes CDR1 MNHEY and CDR2 SMNVEV (reference sequence). There are 15 residues in the CDR3. Trimming took 6 bases from V and 7 from J; bases not matched to a gene: 9. The CDR3 spells CASRGQGTRGEKLFF. The CDR3 DNA follows: TGTGCCAGCAGGGGACAGGGCACCCGGGGTGAAAAACTGTTTTTT.

The chain carries TRBV7-2 and TRBJ2-4; 7 nucleotides agree with TRBD2. V shed 5 bases and J 6 bases; nucleotides not matched to a gene: 7. This CDR3 has 14 residues. CDR1 SGHTA and CDR2 FQGNSA come from the germline V gene. The CDR3 sequence: CASSATSVGNIQYF. The CDR3 nucleotides read TGTGCCAGCAGCGCTACTAGCGTCGGAAACATTCAGTACTTC.

The chain has TRBV27 and TRBJ1-2; TRBD1 matches at 7 bases. J gave up 4 bases and V 2 bases, and 13 bases lay outside the gene matches. The CDR3 sequence is 17 residues long. Germline CDR1 is MNHEY and CDR2 is SMNVEV (reference sequence). The CDR3 DNA reads as TGTGCCAGCAGTTTACGCGTTTCCCGGGACAGAGCCTATGGCTACACCTTC. Translation: CASSLRVSRDRAYGYTF.